Each of the 25 T cell receptor beta chains below was sequenced from the same sample in a study of blood T cell repertoires in COVID-19. Data came from immunoSEQ multiplex PCR; TCRdb stores just in-frame clones and leaves some out. The repertoire consists of about 160,000 clones, with about 87% occurring once and the leading ten covering around 6.1%. The sample comprised peripheral blood. The receptors here all came from an elderly man with acute or convalescent COVID-19.

The chain joins TRBV29-1 to TRBJ2-1; 9 bases fit TRBD2. The CDR3 extends over 13 amino acids. Germline V gene data show CDR1 as SQVTM and CDR2 as ANQGSEA. V lost 4 bases and J lost 12; bases outside the gene matches: 10. This CDR3 is CSVGTAGGGGQFF. The DNA for the CDR3 is TGCAGCGTTGGAACAGCGGGAGGAGGTGGGCAGTTCTTC.

This clone has only one observation. This chain links TRBV19 with TRBJ1-3, with a possible D match to TRBD1 (6 bases). Germline CDR1 is LNHDA and CDR2 is SQIVND (reference sequence). Trimming removed 3 bases from V and 4 bases from J, with 7 bases in between. This CDR3 contains 13 residues. CDR3 amino acids: CASSIDRGNTIYF. CDR3 bases: TGTGCCAGTAGTATCGACAGGGGAAACACCATATATTTT.

This clone is a singleton in its sample. This sequence joins TRBV6-1 and TRBJ1-5, with 8 positions matching TRBD1. Germline values: CDR1 MNHNS, CDR2 SASEGT. Trimming removed 2 bases from V and 13 bases from J; junction bases left unmatched: 16. The CDR3 sequence is 16 residues long. DNA for the CDR3: TGTGCCAGCAGTGAATACGGCGGGGACAGGCAGCAGGGGCAGCATTTT. Translating it yields CASSEYGGDRQQGQHF.

The chain has TRBV11-3 and TRBJ2-1; D is undetermined. Per germline, CDR1 SGHNT and CDR2 YENEEA. Trimming cost V 3 bases and J 5 bases, with 8 bases left between them. The CDR3 covers 13 residues. This CDR3 is CASSFTTNNEQFF. The CDR3 coding sequence is TGTGCCAGCAGCTTTACAACTAACAATGAGCAGTTCTTC.

The chain employs TRBV7-9 and TRBJ2-1; D not certain. The V gene lost 5 bases and the J gene lost 8 bases, with 7 bases spanning the gap. From germline, CDR1 is SEHNR and CDR2 FQNEAQ (reference sequence). The length of the CDR3 is 11 residues. The CDR3 DNA reads TGTGCCAGCAGCAGGAGCGATGAGCAGTTCTTC. Its translation is CASSRSDEQFF.

The V call is TRBV19, the J call TRBJ2-3; tentative D call: TRBD2 (6 bases). V was cut by 6 bases and J by 2 bases, with 9 bases left in between. CDR1 LNHDA and CDR2 SQIVND come from the germline V gene (reference sequence). This CDR3 contains 13 residues. DNA of the CDR3: TGTGCCAGTAGCGGGGAGGCCACAGATACGCAGTATTTT. Its translation: CASSGEATDTQYF.

J is TRBJ2-7 and V is TRBV19; the D gene is possibly TRBD1 (6 bases). The CDR3 covers 13 residues. Looked up from germline, CDR1 is LNHDA and CDR2 is SQIVND (reference sequence). V was cut by 4 bases and J by 2 bases, with 9 bases left in between. The CDR3 loop reads CASSRDKAYEQYF. In DNA, the CDR3 is TGTGCCAGTAGTAGGGACAAGGCCTACGAGCAGTACTTC.

This clone came up once. V is TRBV6-1 and J is TRBJ2-7; D is ambiguous. The CDR3 runs to 15 residues. Germline CDR1 is MNHNS and CDR2 is SASEGT. Trimming stripped 2 bases from V and 1 base from J, with 12 bases between. CDR3 bases: TGTGCCAGCAGTGAATTGAGAGAACTATCCTACGAGCAGTACTTC. Translation: CASSELRELSYEQYF.

The CDR3 loop reads CASSPPGFGELFF. CDR3 DNA: TGTGCCAGCTCCCCTCCAGGGTTCGGGGAGCTGTTTTTT. The chain uses TRBV18 and TRBJ2-2; possible D gene TRBD1, 5 bases. Germline V gene data show CDR1 as KGHSH and CDR2 as LQKENI. The CDR3 loop spans 13 amino acids. Deletions cut 6 bases from V and 7 bases from J, with 12 bases between.

This clone was seen once. The V gene is TRBV27, the J gene TRBJ2-7; tentatively, D is TRBD1 (6 bases). From germline, CDR1 is MNHEY and CDR2 SMNVEV (reference sequence). The CDR3 is made up of 15 amino acids. V was shortened by 3 bases and J by 3 bases, with 15 bases between the two germline ends. As DNA, the CDR3 is TGTGCCAGCAGTTTTTCGCCAGGGGACCTCTACGAGCAGTACTTC. Protein sequence: CASSFSPGDLYEQYF.

CDR3 residues: CASSSFELSPLHF. In nucleotides, the CDR3 is TGTGCCAGCAGTTCTTTTGAACTATCACCCCTCCACTTT. V and J are TRBV28 and TRBJ1-6; D unresolved. The CDR3 totals 13 residues. Germline lookup yields CDR1 MDHEN and CDR2 SYDVKM. V was trimmed by 4 bases and J by 10 bases, leaving 11 bases between them.

The gene calls are TRBV27 and TRBJ1-6, with 10 bases aligning to TRBD1. The CDR3 extends over 15 amino acids. Per germline, CDR1 MNHEY and CDR2 SMNVEV (reference sequence). Trimming cost V 3 bases and J 5 bases; bases outside gene matches: 1. CDR3 in amino acids: CASSFGTGDNSPLHF. CDR3 nucleotide sequence: TGTGCCAGCAGTTTCGGGACAGGGGATAATTCACCCCTCCACTTT.

This CDR3 reads CASSLVQGDGYTF. DNA for the CDR3: TGTGCCAGCAGCTTAGTTCAGGGGGATGGCTACACCTTC. The chain has TRBV7-2 and TRBJ1-2, with 7 bases identical to TRBD1. V was clipped by 1 base and J by 6 bases; unmatched bases: 2. The V gene's germline CDR1 is SGHTA and CDR2 FQGNSA. The CDR3 length is 13 residues.

This clone showed up just a few times. J is TRBJ2-1 and V is TRBV28, with TRBD2 matching 9 bases. The CDR3 sequence is 13 residues long. Germline V gene data show CDR1 as MDHEN and CDR2 as SYDVKM. Trimming cost V 4 bases and J 9 bases; bases outside gene matches: 4. Here the CDR3 reads CASSWTSVTEQFF. The CDR3 DNA reads as TGTGCCAGCAGTTGGACTAGCGTCACTGAGCAGTTCTTC.

The chain joins TRBV30 to TRBJ1-1, with D maybe TRBD1 (5 bases). From germline, CDR1 is GTSNPN and CDR2 SVGIG (reference sequence). This CDR3 is built from 14 residues. The V end was cut by 8 bases, the J end by 6 bases, with 22 bases between. CDR3 amino acids: CAAAFSRVGAEAFF. For the CDR3, the DNA is TGTGCCGCTGCTTTCAGCAGGGTCGGCGCTGAAGCTTTCTTT.

The chain is built from TRBV7-2 and TRBJ1-5, with 8 bases identical to TRBD1. The length of the CDR3 is 13 residues. V lost 3 bases to trimming and J lost 5 bases; unmatched junction nucleotides: 0. Per the germline V gene, CDR1 is SGHTA and CDR2 is FQGNSA. CDR3 nucleotide sequence: TGTGCCAGCAGCTTGACAGGGGATCAGCCCCAGCATTTT. It is translated as CASSLTGDQPQHF. The variable domain in full, with the rest retrieved from reference TRBV7-2 and TRBJ1-5, is GAGVSQSPSNKVTEKGKDVELRCDPISGHTALYWYRQSLGQGLEFLIYFQGNSAPDKSGLPSDRFSAERTGGSVSTLTIQRTQQEDSAVYLCASSLTGDQPQHFGDGTRLSIL.

On this clone itself: The sample contains more than one DNA sequence encoding this CDR3. This sequence joins TRBV4-1 and TRBJ1-4, with a tentative D call TRBD1 (5 bases). This CDR3 comprises 16 residues. Germline loops: CDR1 MGHRA, CDR2 YSYEKL. With 4 bases removed from V and 2 bases from J, the gap between germline ends came to 14 bases. This CDR3 reads CASSRGREGTNEKLFF. The CDR3, as DNA: TGCGCCAGCAGCCGAGGCAGGGAGGGTACTAATGAAAAACTGTTTTTT.

This clone was found a few times. J is TRBJ2-2 and V is TRBV30; tentatively, D is TRBD2 (5 bases). In germline, CDR1 is GTSNPN, CDR2 SVGIG (reference sequence). CDR3 length equals 14 residues. V was shortened by 5 bases and J by 0 bases, with 10 bases between the two germline ends. CDR3 region: CAWVLAPNTGELFF. In DNA, the CDR3 is TGTGCCTGGGTGCTAGCTCCGAACACCGGGGAGCTGTTTTTT.

This chain connects TRBV13 to TRBJ1-2; 7 positions match TRBD1. Germline-derived CDR1 and CDR2 are PRHDT and FYEKMQ (reference sequence). The CDR3 loop spans 13 amino acids. The V and J ends lost 4 bases and 5 bases, in that order; junction bases with no gene match: 4. CDR3: CASSSGTAYGYTF. The DNA for the CDR3 is TGTGCCAGCAGCTCCGGGACAGCGTATGGCTACACCTTC.

J is TRBJ2-1 and V is TRBV18; D perhaps matches TRBD1 (6 bases). The V gene's germline CDR1 is KGHSH and CDR2 LQKENI. This CDR3 region has 18 residues. Trimming removed 3 bases at V and 2 bases at J, with 20 bases between. DNA for the CDR3: TGTGCCAGCTCACCTCTCACAGGGTTTGGGGGCCCCTACAATGAGCAGTTCTTC. It encodes CASSPLTGFGGPYNEQFF.

This chain links TRBV19 with TRBJ2-3, with 9 bases matching TRBD2. This CDR3 spans 17 amino acids. Germline loops: CDR1 LNHDA, CDR2 SQIVND (reference sequence). Germline trimming cut 6 bases from V and 6 bases from J; bases unmatched to any gene: 16. This CDR3 is CASSASASGAPGDTQYF. The CDR3, as DNA: TGTGCCAGTAGCGCTTCGGCTAGCGGGGCCCCCGGGGATACGCAGTATTTT.

This chain links TRBV6-4 with TRBJ2-1, with 8 bases aligning to TRBD2. Per germline, CDR1 MRHNA and CDR2 SNTAGT. V was clipped by 0 bases and J by 5 bases; unmatched bases: 6. The CDR3 is 16 residues long. As DNA, the CDR3 is TGTGCCAGCAGTGACTCTGCCGGGGGGGACCACAATGAGCAGTTCTTC. Encoded protein: CASSDSAGGDHNEQFF.

This clone was seen just once. The chain has TRBV3-1 (or the pseudogene TRBV3-2) and TRBJ2-1; unclear D gene. The CDR3 is made up of 11 amino acids. V lost 4 bases, J lost 6 bases, and 4 bases lay in between. Germline lookup yields CDR1 LGHDT and CDR2 YNNKEL (reference sequence). The CDR3 nucleotides read TGTGCCAGCAGCCTATTCAATGAGCAGTTCTTC. It is translated as CASSLFNEQFF.

Remarks on this clone: Within the sample, other DNA sequences also encode this same CDR3. The gene calls are TRBV20-1 and TRBJ2-7; D is possibly TRBD2 (6 bases). The germline V gene encodes CDR1 DFQATT and CDR2 SNEGSKA (reference sequence). The ends were cut back, 3 bases at V and 2 bases at J, with 14 bases in the middle. The CDR3 consists of 14 residues. The CDR3 DNA follows: TGCAGTGCTAGTGGGCAGGGCGGGACCTACGAGCAGTACTTC. The encoded protein is CSASGQGGTYEQYF.

This rearrangement joins TRBV15 to TRBJ1-3, with D possibly being TRBD1 (5 bases). Deletions cut 1 base from V and 2 bases from J, with 9 bases between. The CDR3 sequence is 15 residues long. The germline CDR1 and CDR2 sequences are LNHNV and YYDKDF (reference sequence). This CDR3 reads CATSRAAGPGNTIYF. In DNA form, the CDR3 reads TGTGCCACCAGCAGAGCTGCAGGGCCTGGAAACACCATATATTTT.